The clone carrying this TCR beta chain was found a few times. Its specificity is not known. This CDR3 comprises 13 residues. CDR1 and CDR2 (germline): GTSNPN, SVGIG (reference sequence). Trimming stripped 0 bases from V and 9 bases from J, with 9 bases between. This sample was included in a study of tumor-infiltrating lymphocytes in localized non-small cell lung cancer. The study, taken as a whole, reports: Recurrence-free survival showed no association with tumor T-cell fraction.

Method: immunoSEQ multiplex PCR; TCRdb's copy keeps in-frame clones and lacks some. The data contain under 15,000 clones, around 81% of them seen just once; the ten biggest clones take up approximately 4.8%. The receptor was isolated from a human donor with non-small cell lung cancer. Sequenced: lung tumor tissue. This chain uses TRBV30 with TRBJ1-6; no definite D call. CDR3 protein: CAWSVFFGSPLHF. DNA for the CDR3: TGTGCCTGGAGTGTCTTTTTCGGTTCACCCCTCCACTTT.